Listed below are T cell receptor beta chains from one sample, sequenced in a study of blood T cells in healthy people across ages. Via MiXCR, TCRdb re-called the 5' RACE reads, giving one row per CDR3 protein. The sample records hundreds of thousands of distinct CDR3 sequences, roughly 50% being singletons. The sequenced material came from blood. The receptors come from a man aged 35-49 years in good health. CDR3s include the opening cysteine and the closing phenylalanine or tryptophan. Each record gives: clone size, J gene, V gene, CDR3 protein. Only part of the rows carry a size: once, few, many, or a class if the clone is expanded.

>.|TRBJ2-3|TRBV6-4
CASSVTSGATDTQYF
>.|TRBJ2-1|TRBV7-9
CASGFYAAGYNEQFF
>once|TRBJ1-2|TRBV13
CASSPRGQAIYGYTF
>.|TRBJ2-4|TRBV6-2/TRBV6-3
CASSLQLSIQYF
>.|TRBJ2-7|TRBV19
CASSIGLYGETIEQYF
>few|TRBJ2-5|TRBV27
CASRAAPQETQYF
>.|.|TRBV6-5
CASSKRQGTSEQYF
>few|TRBJ2-7|TRBV28
CASSYDIQVTYEQYF
>few|TRBJ2-4|TRBV24-1
CATSDYEGGIQYF
>once|TRBJ1-1|TRBV9
CASSRDRTIHTEAFF
>few|TRBJ2-7|TRBV4-1
CASSQGLRDRSYEQYF